Described below is a single T cell receptor (beta chain) sequence and its context. Trimming stripped 3 bases from V and 5 bases from J, with 10 bases between. Germline assignment: CDR1 SNHLY and CDR2 FYNNEI. This CDR3 contains 13 residues. This sample is part of a study of blood T cell repertoires in COVID-19. Overall study: COVID-19 samples, acute and convalescent, were from the United States, Italy and Spain.

In the authors' methods: Amplification from reference gene primers served as the basis for estimated nucleated cell counts. The method was immunoSEQ multiplex PCR; TCRdb's version includes in-frame clones alone and lacks a portion of them. V, J and clone size are taken as reported in that table, and D and trimming were inferred from the DNA itself. The repertoire holds 200,000 to 300,000 clones, with approximately 80% as singletons. This TCR was sampled from a man in his forties or fifties with acute or convalescent COVID-19. This rearrangement joins TRBV2 to TRBJ1-1; D possibly corresponds to TRBD1 (5 bases). Sequenced sample: peripheral blood. The CDR3 here is CASSEGRETEAFF. CDR3 nucleotide sequence: TGTGCCAGCAGTGAGGGGCGCGAGACTGAAGCTTTCTTT. The full variable domain, rest sourced from reference TRBV2 and TRBJ1-1, is EPEVTQTPSHQVTQMGQEVILRCVPISNHLYFYWYRQILGQKVEFLVSFYNNEISEKSEIFDDQFSVERPDGSNFTLKIRSTKLEDSAMYFCASSEGRETEAFFGQGTRLTVV.